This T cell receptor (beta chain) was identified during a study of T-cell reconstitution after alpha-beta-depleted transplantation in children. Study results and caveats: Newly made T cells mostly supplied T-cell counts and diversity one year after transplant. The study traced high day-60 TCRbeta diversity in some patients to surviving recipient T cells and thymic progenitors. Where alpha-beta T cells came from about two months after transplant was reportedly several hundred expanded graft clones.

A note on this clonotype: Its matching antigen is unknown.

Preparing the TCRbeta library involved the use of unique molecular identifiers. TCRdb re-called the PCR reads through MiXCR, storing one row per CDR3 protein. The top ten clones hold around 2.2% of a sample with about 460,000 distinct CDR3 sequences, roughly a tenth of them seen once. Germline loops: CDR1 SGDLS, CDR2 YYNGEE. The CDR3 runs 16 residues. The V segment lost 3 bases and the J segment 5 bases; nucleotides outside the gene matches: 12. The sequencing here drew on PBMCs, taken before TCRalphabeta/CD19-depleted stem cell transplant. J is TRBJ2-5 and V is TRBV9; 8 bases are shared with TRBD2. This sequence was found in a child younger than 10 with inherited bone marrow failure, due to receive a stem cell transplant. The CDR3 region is CASSASPGTSSETQYF. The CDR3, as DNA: TGTGCCAGCAGCGCCTCCCCCGGGACTAGTTCCGAGACCCAGTACTTC.